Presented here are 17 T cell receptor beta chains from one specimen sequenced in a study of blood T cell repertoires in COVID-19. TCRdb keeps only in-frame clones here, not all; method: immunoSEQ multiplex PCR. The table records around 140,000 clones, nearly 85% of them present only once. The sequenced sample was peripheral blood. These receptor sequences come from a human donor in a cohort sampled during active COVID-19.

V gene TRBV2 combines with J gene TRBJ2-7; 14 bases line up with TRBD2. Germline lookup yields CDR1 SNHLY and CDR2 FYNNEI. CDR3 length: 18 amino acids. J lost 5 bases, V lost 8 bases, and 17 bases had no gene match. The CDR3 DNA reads TGTGCCAGCCTCCCCCAGGGGCGACTAGCGGGAGGGCCGGACGAGCAGTACGTC. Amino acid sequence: CASLPQGRLAGGPDEQYV.

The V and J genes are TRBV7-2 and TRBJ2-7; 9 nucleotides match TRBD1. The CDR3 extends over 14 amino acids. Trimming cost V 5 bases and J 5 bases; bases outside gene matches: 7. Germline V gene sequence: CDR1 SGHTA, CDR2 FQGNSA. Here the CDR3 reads CASSPRDRENEQYF. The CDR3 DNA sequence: TGTGCCAGCAGCCCCCGGGACAGGGAGAACGAGCAGTACTTC. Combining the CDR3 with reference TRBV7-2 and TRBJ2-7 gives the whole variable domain GAGVSQSPSNKVTEKGKDVELRCDPISGHTALYWYRQSLGQGLEFLIYFQGNSAPDKSGLPSDRFSAERTGGSVSTLTIQRTQQEDSAVYLCASSPRDRENEQYFGPGTRLTVT.

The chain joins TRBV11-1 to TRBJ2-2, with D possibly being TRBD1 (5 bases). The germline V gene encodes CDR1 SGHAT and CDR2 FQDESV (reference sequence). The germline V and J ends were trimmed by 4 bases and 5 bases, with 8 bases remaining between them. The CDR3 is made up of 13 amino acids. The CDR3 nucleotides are TGTGCCAGCAGCTCAGGGCTAACCGGGGAGCTGTTTTTT. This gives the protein CASSSGLTGELFF.

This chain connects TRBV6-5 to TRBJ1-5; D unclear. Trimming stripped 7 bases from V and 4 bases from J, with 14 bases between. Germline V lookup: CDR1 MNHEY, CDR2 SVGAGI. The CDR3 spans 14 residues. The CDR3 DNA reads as TGTGCCAGCAACAGAAGTCAGAAGAATCAGCCCCAGCATTTT. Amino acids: CASNRSQKNQPQHF.

The CDR3 nucleotides read TGCGCCAGCAGCTTAAGTGGGGGGGCATACGATACGCAGTATTTT. It codes for CASSLSGGAYDTQYF. The chain carries TRBV5-1 and TRBJ2-3; the D gene is possibly TRBD2 (7 bases). This CDR3 is built from 15 residues. CDR1 is SGHRS, CDR2 YFSETQ, per germline. Trimming stripped 2 bases from V and 6 bases from J, with 16 bases between.

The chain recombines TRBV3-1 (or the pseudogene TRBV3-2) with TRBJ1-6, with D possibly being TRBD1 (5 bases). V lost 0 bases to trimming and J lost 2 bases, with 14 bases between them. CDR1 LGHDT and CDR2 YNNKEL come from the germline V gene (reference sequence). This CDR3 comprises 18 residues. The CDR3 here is CASSQELGRNPYNSPLHF. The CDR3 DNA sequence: TGTGCCAGCAGCCAAGAACTGGGGCGCAACCCCTATAATTCACCCCTCCACTTT.

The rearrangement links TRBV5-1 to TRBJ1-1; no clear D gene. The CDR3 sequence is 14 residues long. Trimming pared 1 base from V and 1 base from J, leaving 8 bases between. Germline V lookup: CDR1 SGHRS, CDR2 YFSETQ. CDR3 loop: CASSLSAGNTEAFF. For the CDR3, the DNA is TGCGCCAGCAGCTTGTCGGCGGGGAACACTGAAGCTTTCTTT. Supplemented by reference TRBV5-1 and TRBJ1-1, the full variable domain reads KAGVTQTPRYLIKTRGQQVTLSCSPISGHRSVSWYQQTPGQGLQFLFEYFSETQRNKGNFPGRFSGRQFSNSRSEMNVSTLELGDSALYLCASSLSAGNTEAFFGQGTRLTVV.

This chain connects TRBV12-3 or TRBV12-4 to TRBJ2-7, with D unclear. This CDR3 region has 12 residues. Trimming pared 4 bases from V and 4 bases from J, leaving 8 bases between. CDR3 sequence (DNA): TGTGCCAGCAGTTCCCTCGGGTACGAGCAGTACTTC. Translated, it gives CASSSLGYEQYF.

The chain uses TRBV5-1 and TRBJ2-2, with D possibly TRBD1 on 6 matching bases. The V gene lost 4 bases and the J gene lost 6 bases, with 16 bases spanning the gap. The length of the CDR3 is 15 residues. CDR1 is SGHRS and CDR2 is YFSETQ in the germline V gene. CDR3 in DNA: TGCGCCAGCAGCGAGGACAACAGGGTCTCCGGGGAGCTGTTTTTT. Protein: CASSEDNRVSGELFF. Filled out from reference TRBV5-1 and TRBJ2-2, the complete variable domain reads KAGVTQTPRYLIKTRGQQVTLSCSPISGHRSVSWYQQTPGQGLQFLFEYFSETQRNKGNFPGRFSGRQFSNSRSEMNVSTLELGDSALYLCASSEDNRVSGELFFGEGSRLTVL.

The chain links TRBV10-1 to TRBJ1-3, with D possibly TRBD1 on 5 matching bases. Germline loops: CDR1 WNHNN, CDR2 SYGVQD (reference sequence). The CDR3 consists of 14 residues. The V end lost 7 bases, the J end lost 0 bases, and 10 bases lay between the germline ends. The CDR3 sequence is CASTRQSSGNTIYF. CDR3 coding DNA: TGCGCCAGCACGAGACAGAGCTCTGGAAACACCATATATTTT.

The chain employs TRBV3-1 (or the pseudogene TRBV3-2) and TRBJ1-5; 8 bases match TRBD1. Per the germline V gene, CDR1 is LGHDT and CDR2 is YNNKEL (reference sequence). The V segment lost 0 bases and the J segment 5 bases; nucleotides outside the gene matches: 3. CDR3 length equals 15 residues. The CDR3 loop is CASSQEAQGDQPQHF. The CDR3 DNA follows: TGTGCCAGCAGCCAAGAGGCACAGGGGGATCAGCCCCAGCATTTT.

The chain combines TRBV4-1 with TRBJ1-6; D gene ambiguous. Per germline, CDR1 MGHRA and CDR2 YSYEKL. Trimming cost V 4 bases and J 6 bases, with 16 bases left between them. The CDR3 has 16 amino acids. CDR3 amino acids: CASSPPRSASNSPLHF. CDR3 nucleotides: TGCGCCAGCAGCCCTCCGAGGTCAGCTTCTAATTCACCCCTCCACTTT.

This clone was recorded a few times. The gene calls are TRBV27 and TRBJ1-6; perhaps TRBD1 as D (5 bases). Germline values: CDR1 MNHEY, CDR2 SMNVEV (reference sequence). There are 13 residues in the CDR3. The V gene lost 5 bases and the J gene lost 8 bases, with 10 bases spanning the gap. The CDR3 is CASSDRFHSPLHF. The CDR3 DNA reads TGTGCCAGCAGTGACAGATTCCATTCACCCCTCCACTTT.

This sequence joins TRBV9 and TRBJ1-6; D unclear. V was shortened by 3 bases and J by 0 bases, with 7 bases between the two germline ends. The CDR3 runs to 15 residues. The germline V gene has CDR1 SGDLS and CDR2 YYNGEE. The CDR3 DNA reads TGTGCCAGCAGCGGAGGCAGCTCCTATAATTCACCCCTCCACTTT. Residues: CASSGGSSYNSPLHF.

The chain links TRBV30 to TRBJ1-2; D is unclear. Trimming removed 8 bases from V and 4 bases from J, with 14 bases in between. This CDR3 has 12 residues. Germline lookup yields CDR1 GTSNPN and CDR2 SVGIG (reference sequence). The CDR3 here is CATNRGGYGYTF. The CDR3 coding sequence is TGTGCCACCAACCGGGGTGGCTATGGCTACACCTTC.

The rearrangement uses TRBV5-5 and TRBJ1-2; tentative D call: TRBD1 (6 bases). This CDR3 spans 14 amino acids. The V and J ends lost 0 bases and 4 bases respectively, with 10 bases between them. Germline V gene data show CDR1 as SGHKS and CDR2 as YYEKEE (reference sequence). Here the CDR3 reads CASSLGGRSYGYTF. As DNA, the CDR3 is TGTGCCAGCAGCTTGGGGGGGCGCAGCTATGGCTACACCTTC.

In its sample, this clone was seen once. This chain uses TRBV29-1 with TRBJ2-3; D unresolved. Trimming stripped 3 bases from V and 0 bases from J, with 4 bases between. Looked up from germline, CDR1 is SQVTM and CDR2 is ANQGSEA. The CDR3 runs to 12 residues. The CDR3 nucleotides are TGCAGCGTTGATCCTAGCACAGATACGCAGTATTTT. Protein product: CSVDPSTDTQYF.